These T cell receptor beta chains were read from a single sample in a study of shared clonotypes between healthy human individuals. Produced via immunoSEQ multiplex PCR; TCRdb's table is partial and in-frame only. The sample lists approximately 510,000 clones; about four fifths were seen once. Sequenced input: PBMCs. Receptor source: a middle-aged woman in good health. Some clones in this sample may be carry-over from other donors' samples. The CDR3 runs from the conserved cysteine through the conserved F or W. A D gene is named only where the DNA matches it firmly. Rows may omit the clone size; those that give it use once, few, many or a size class.

TRBV4-2	TRBJ2-7	TRBD2	-	CASSQAAGGPSEQYF	TGTGCCAGCAGCCAAGCTGCGGGAGGGCCGAGCGAGCAGTACTTC
TRBV27	TRBJ2-1	TRBD1	-	CASKSRGRGRDNEQFF	TGTGCCAGTAAATCTCGGGGCAGGGGGCGCGACAATGAGCAGTTCTTC
TRBV27	TRBJ2-7	-	-	CASSLGRKVYEQYF	TGTGCCAGCAGTCTCGGGAGAAAGGTGTACGAGCAGTACTTC
TRBV5-6	TRBJ1-4	-	once	CASSFYEGQNEKLFF	TGTGCCAGCAGCTTCTATGAGGGCCAAAATGAAAAACTGTTTTTT
TRBV7-3	TRBJ2-1	-	-	CASSLRVASYNEQFF	TGTGCCAGCAGCTTAAGAGTCGCTTCCTACAATGAGCAGTTCTTC
TRBV5-4	TRBJ2-7	-	few	CASSLVQGINEQYF	TGTGCCAGCAGCTTGGTGCAGGGTATCAACGAGCAGTACTTC
TRBV6-5	TRBJ2-1	TRBD2	-	CASRSGNTYNEQFF	TGTGCCAGCAGGAGCGGGAACACCTACAATGAGCAGTTCTTC
TRBV4-3	TRBJ1-1	TRBD1	-	CASSQGTGGVGEAFF	TGCGCCAGCAGCCAAGGGACAGGGGGCGTCGGTGAAGCTTTCTTT
TRBV15	TRBJ1-4	TRBD1	-	CAGRTGKLFF	TGTGCCGGCAGGACAGGAAAACTGTTTTTT
TRBV27	TRBJ1-5	-	medium-sized	CASSAFSTGFNQPQHF	TGTGCCAGCAGTGCTTTTAGCACAGGGTTCAATCAGCCCCAGCATTTT
TRBV7-9	TRBJ2-3	-	-	CASRAYTDTQYF	TGTGCCAGCAGGGCCTACACAGATACGCAGTATTTT
TRBV27	TRBJ2-2	TRBD1	-	CASSTGARGTAGELFF	TGTGCCAGCAGTACAGGGGCTAGGGGAACAGCCGGGGAGCTGTTTTTT
TRBV5-6	TRBJ2-7	TRBD1	-	CASSGGQGRIYEQYF	TGTGCCAGCAGCGGGGGACAGGGTCGTATCTACGAGCAGTACTTC
TRBV28	TRBJ1-1	-	-	CASTTGNTEAFF	TGTGCCAGCACCACAGGGAACACTGAAGCTTTCTTT
TRBV2	TRBJ2-1	-	-	CASRRGSQYNEQFF	TGTGCCAGCAGGAGAGGGAGCCAATACAATGAGCAGTTCTTC
TRBV11-1	TRBJ2-3	TRBD2	-	CASSSNGLAGVSDTQYF	TGTGCCAGCAGCTCCAACGGACTAGCGGGAGTCTCAGATACGCAGTATTTT
TRBV25-1	TRBJ2-1	TRBD1	many	CASSQEDRGFNEQFF	TGTGCCAGCAGCCAAGAGGACAGGGGCTTCAATGAGCAGTTCTTC
TRBV6-6	TRBJ1-1	-	-	CASSYPSPANTEAFF	TGTGCCAGCAGTTACCCATCGCCTGCAAACACTGAAGCTTTCTTT
TRBV30	TRBJ1-2	-	-	CAWSGQLNNYGYTF	TGTGCCTGGAGTGGGCAGCTTAATAACTATGGCTACACCTTC
TRBV11-3	TRBJ2-1	-	-	CASSYEQGPNEQFF	TGTGCCAGCAGCTATGAACAGGGTCCCAATGAGCAGTTCTTC
TRBV7-2	TRBJ2-1	-	-	CASSLGHSYNEQFF	TGTGCCAGCAGCTTAGGACACTCTTACAATGAGCAGTTCTTC
TRBV4-3	TRBJ2-1	TRBD1	-	CASSQGQGGDEQFF	TGCGCCAGCAGCCAGGGACAGGGTGGCGATGAGCAGTTCTTC